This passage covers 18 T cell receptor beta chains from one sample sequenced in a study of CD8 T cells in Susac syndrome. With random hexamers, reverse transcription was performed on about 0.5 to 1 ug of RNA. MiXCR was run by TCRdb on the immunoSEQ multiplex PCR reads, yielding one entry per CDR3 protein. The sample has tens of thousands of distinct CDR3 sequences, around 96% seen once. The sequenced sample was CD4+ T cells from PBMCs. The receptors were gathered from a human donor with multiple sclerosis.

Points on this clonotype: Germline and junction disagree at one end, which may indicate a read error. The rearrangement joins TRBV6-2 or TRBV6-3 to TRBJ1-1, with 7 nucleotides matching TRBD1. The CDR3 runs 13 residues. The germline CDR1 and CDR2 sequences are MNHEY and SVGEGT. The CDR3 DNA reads TGTGCCAGTGGATACAGGGGTATTGCTGAAGTTTTCTTT. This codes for CASGYRGIAEVFF.

In DNA, the CDR3 is TGTGCCAGCAGCCCCTTGTATACGCAGTATTTT. Translating it yields CASSPLYTQYF. J is TRBJ2-3 and V is TRBV11-2; D remains unclear. Germline V gene lookup returns CDR1 SGHAT and CDR2 FQNNGV. V gave up 5 bases and J gave up 7 bases, with 7 bases separating them. The CDR3 is 11 amino acids.

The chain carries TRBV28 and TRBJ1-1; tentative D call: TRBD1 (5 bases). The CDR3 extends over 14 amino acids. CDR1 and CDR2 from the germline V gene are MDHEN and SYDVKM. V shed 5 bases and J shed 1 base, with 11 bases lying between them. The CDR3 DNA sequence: TGTGCCAGCAGTCCGATACAGGAGAACACTGAAGCTTTCTTT. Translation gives CASSPIQENTEAFF.

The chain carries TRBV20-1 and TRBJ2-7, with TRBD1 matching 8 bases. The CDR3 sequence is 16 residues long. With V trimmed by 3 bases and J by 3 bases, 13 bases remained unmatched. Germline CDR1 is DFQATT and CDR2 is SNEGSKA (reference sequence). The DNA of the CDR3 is TGCAGTGCTAGGGACCGGACAGGGCCCGGTCGCTACGAGCAGTACTTC. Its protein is CSARDRTGPGRYEQYF.

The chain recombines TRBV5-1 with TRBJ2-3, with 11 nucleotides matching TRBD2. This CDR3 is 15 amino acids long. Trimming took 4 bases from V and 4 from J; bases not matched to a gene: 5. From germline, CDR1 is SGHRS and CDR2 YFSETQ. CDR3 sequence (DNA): TGCGCCAGCAGCCCGGTAGCGGGGGGGCCAGATACGCAGTATTTT. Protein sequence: CASSPVAGGPDTQYF.

This CDR3 is CASSRGQGQGANYGYTF. The CDR3 DNA follows: TGTGCCAGCAGCAGAGGACAGGGCCAAGGAGCTAACTATGGCTACACCTTC. The gene calls are TRBV2 and TRBJ1-2; 8 bases map to TRBD1. With 6 bases clipped from V and 0 bases from J, the junction kept 12 bases outside the gene matches. The CDR3 sequence is 17 residues long. Per germline, CDR1 SNHLY and CDR2 FYNNEI.

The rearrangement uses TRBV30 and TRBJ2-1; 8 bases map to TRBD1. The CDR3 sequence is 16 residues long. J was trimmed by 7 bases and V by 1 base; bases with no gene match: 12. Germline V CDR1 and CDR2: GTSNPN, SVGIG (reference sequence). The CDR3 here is CAWSATRDRLLNEQFF. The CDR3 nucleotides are TGTGCCTGGAGTGCAACCCGGGACAGGCTCTTGAATGAGCAGTTCTTC.

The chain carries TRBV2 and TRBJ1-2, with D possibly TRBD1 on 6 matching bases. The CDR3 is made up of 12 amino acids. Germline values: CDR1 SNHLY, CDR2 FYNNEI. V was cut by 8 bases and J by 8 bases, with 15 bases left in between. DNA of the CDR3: TGTGCCAGCGGCAGGGGTAATTGGGGCTACACCTTC. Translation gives CASGRGNWGYTF.

For the CDR3, the DNA is TGTGCCAGCAGCTTGCCCAGGCCGAACACCGGGGAGCTGTTTTTT. This translates into CASSLPRPNTGELFF. The gene calls are TRBV5-4 and TRBJ2-2; D gene ambiguous. This CDR3 contains 15 residues. Germline CDR1 SGHNT, CDR2 YYREEE (reference sequence). The V end lost 1 base, the J end lost 0 bases, and 7 bases lay between the germline ends.

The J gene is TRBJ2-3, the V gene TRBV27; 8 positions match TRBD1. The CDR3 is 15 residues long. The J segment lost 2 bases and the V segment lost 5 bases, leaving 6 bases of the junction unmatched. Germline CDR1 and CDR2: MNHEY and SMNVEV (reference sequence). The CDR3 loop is CASSPRQGSTDTQYF. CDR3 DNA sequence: TGTGCCAGCAGTCCTAGACAGGGGTCCACAGATACGCAGTATTTT.

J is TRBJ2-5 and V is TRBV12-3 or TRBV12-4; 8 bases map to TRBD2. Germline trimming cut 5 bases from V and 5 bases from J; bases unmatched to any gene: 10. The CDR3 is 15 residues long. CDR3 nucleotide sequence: TGTGCCAGCAGTCCCGAGCGGGGGTCCCGGGAGACCCAGTACTTC. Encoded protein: CASSPERGSRETQYF.

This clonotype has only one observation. DNA of the CDR3: TGTGCCAGCAGCAAGTCGACAGGTCCGGATGAAAAACTGTTTTTT. Protein product: CASSKSTGPDEKLFF. The chain uses TRBV7-3 and TRBJ1-4, with D perhaps matching TRBD1 (6 bases). The CDR3 is 15 residues long. Germline CDR1 is SGHTA and CDR2 is FQGTGA. V lost 5 bases to trimming and J lost 6 bases, with 16 bases between them.

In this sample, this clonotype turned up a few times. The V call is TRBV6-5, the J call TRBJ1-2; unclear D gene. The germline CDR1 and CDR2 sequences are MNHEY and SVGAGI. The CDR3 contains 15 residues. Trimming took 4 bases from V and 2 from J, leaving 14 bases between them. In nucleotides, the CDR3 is TGTGCCAGCAGTTCCCCCGGAGGCAGAAACTATGGCTACACCTTC. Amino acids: CASSSPGGRNYGYTF.

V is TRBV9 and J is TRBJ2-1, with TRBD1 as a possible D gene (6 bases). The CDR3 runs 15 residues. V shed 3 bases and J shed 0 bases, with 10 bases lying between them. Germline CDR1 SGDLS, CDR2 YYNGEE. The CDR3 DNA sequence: TGTGCCAGCAGCGCCCAGGGGATCTCCTACAATGAGCAGTTCTTC. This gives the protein CASSAQGISYNEQFF.

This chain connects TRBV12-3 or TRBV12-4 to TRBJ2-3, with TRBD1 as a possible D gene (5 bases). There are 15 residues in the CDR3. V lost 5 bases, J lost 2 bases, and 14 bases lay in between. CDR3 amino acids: CASSLDSDPTDTQYF. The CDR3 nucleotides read TGTGCCAGCAGTCTCGACAGTGATCCCACAGATACGCAGTATTTT.

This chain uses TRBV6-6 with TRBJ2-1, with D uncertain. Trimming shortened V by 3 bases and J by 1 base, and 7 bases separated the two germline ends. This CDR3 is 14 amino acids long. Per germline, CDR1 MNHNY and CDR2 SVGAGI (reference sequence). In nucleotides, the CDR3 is TGTGCCAGCAGTTATTTACAGTCCTACAATGAGCAGTTCTTC. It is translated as CASSYLQSYNEQFF.

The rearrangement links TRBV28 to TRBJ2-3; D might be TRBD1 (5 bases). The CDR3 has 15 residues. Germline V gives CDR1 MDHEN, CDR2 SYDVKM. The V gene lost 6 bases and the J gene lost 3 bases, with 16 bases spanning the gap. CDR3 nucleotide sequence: TGTGCCAGCAGGCCGACAAATGACAGAACAGATACGCAGTATTTT. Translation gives CASRPTNDRTDTQYF.

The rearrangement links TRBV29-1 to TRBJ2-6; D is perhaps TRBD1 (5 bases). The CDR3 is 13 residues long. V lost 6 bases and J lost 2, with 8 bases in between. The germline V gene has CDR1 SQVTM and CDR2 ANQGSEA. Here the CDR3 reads CSVAGPGANVLTF. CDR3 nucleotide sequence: TGCAGCGTGGCAGGGCCTGGGGCCAACGTCCTGACTTTC.